The 2 T cell receptor beta chains below were found in one sample sequenced in a study of T cells after yellow fever vaccination. TCRdb re-called the 5' RACE reads with MiXCR, one entry per CDR3 protein. Of under 550,000 distinct CDR3 sequences listed, 21% are singletons. The sequenced sample was PBMCs, obtained less than 25 days after the first yellow fever vaccination. The receptor source for this set is a man aged 18 to 29 who received the YFV17D yellow fever vaccine.

The CDR3 is CSANFLGSDVLTF. For the CDR3, the DNA is TGCAGTGCCAATTTTCTGGGTAGTGACGTCCTGACTTTC. The V and J genes are TRBV20-1 and TRBJ2-6; D is undetermined. V lost 6 bases and J lost 11, with 17 bases in between. Per the germline V gene, CDR1 is DFQATT and CDR2 is SNEGSKA (reference sequence). CDR3 size: 13 residues.

The chain has TRBV6-5 and TRBJ1-1; D call uncertain. Germline CDR1 reads MNHEY; CDR2 reads SVGAGI. Trimming shortened V by 2 bases and J by 0 bases, and 7 bases separated the two germline ends. This CDR3 has 14 amino acids. For the CDR3, the DNA is TGTGCCAGCAGTTACCGGGGAGTGAACACTGAAGCTTTCTTT. Translated: CASSYRGVNTEAFF.